This is a list of T cell receptor beta chains from one sample in a study of shared clonotypes between healthy human individuals. Here immunoSEQ multiplex PCR was the method, and the copy in TCRdb shows in-frame clones only, minus some. The data hold 1.6 million or so clones, with just under 99% observed a single time. Specimen: naive CD4+ T cells sorted from blood. Receptors were obtained from a man younger than 40 in good health. Both conserved end residues are part of each CDR3. A D gene is named only where the DNA matches it firmly. Only part of the rows carry a size: once, few, many, or a class if the clone is expanded.

d_call,j_call,v_call,clone_size,cdr3_nt,cdr3_aa
NA,TRBJ2-7,TRBV5-1,NA,TGCGCCAGCAGCGTAAGGGACGACACCTACGAGCAGTACTTC,CASSVRDDTYEQYF
NA,TRBJ1-3,TRBV30,NA,TGTGCCTGGAGTGGCGGCTCTGGAAACACCATATATTTT,CAWSGGSGNTIYF
TRBD1,TRBJ2-1,TRBV7-6,NA,TGTGCCAGCAGCAGTACACAGGGGATTTACAATGAGCAGTTCTTC,CASSSTQGIYNEQFF
TRBD2,TRBJ2-1,TRBV19,NA,TGTGCCAGTAGTATGGGACTAGCGGGGTACAATGAGCAGTTCTTC,CASSMGLAGYNEQFF
TRBD1,TRBJ2-7,TRBV10-3,once,TGTGCCATCACCGGGACAGGGGCGGGTGAGCAGTACTTC,CAITGTGAGEQYF
NA,TRBJ2-7,TRBV30,NA,TGTGCCTGGAGGGGGACCCGCTTGATTGGCCATTACGAGCAGTACTTC,CAWRGTRLIGHYEQYF
NA,TRBJ2-4,TRBV5-1,NA,TGCGCCAGCAGCCCTTCGAGACAGGCTTACATTCAGTACTTC,CASSPSRQAYIQYF
NA,TRBJ1-4,TRBV11-2,once,TGTGCCAGCAGCTCACTTGTCCTAACAACTAATGAAAAACTGTTTTTT,CASSSLVLTTNEKLFF
NA,TRBJ2-5,TRBV7-2,NA,TGTGCCAGCAGCTTAGTGGGGGCTTATGAGACCCAGTACTTC,CASSLVGAYETQYF
TRBD2,TRBJ2-7,TRBV10-3,NA,TGTGCCATCAGTGAGGGGACTAGCGGGGGGGCGGACGAGCAGTACTTC,CAISEGTSGGADEQYF
NA,TRBJ2-5,TRBV9,NA,TGTGCCAGCAGCCCGACGGCCCTGGGGACCCAGTACTTC,CASSPTALGTQYF
TRBD1,TRBJ2-1,TRBV5-6,NA,TGTGCCAGCAGCTTCGACAGGGGGCTTGTGACCAATGAGCAGTTCTTC,CASSFDRGLVTNEQFF
NA,TRBJ2-1,TRBV30,NA,TGTGCCTGGAGGTTCGGAGACCCCAATGAGCAGTTCTTC,CAWRFGDPNEQFF
TRBD1,TRBJ2-1,TRBV6-6,NA,TGTGCCACCAGGGATAGGGGGCCAACGGGCAATGAGCAGTTCTTC,CATRDRGPTGNEQFF
NA,TRBJ1-3,TRBV10-1,NA,TGCGCCAGCAGTGAGGGGACGGCGTTCTCTGGAAACACCATATATTTT,CASSEGTAFSGNTIYF
TRBD1,TRBJ2-7,TRBV11-2,NA,TGTGCCAGCAGCTTAGTTCCGGACAGGGACTACGAGCAGTACTTC,CASSLVPDRDYEQYF
NA,TRBJ2-1,TRBV7-2,NA,TGTGCCAGCAGCCGGGACTCCTCCTACAATGAGCAGTTCTTC,CASSRDSSYNEQFF
NA,TRBJ1-2,TRBV6-6,NA,TGTGCCAGCAGTTACGGAAGGGGGGACGGCTACACCTTC,CASSYGRGDGYTF
NA,TRBJ2-1,TRBV20-1,NA,TGCAGTGCCCCGATCTGGGGTGAGCAGTTCTTC,CSAPIWGEQFF
TRBD2,TRBJ2-2,TRBV7-8,NA,TGTGCCAGCACTATAGCGGGAGACGTTACCGGGGAGCTGTTTTTT,CASTIAGDVTGELFF
NA,TRBJ2-3,TRBV5-1,NA,TGCGCCAGCAGCTTGGGGGACTTTCCATCAGATACGCAGTATTTT,CASSLGDFPSDTQYF
NA,TRBJ2-1,TRBV14,NA,TGTGCCAGCAGCCCGCACCTTTCCTACAATGAGCAGTTCTTC,CASSPHLSYNEQFF
NA,TRBJ2-1,TRBV5-6,NA,TGTGCCAGCAGCTACCGGGACGGGGACAATGAGCAGTTCTTC,CASSYRDGDNEQFF
NA,TRBJ1-1,TRBV15,NA,TGTGCCACCAGCAGAGTCTCCGATGCGAACACTGAAGCTTTCTTT,CATSRVSDANTEAFF
NA,TRBJ2-5,TRBV9,NA,TGTGCCAGCAGCGCGGACAGCCAAGAGACCCAGTACTTC,CASSADSQETQYF
NA,TRBJ1-3,TRBV5-8,NA,TGTGCCAGCAGCTTGTTCTGGGCTGGAAACACCATATATTTT,CASSLFWAGNTIYF
TRBD1,TRBJ2-2,TRBV11-2,NA,TGTGCCAGCAGCTTAATAGGGGGCAACGGGGAGCTGTTTTTT,CASSLIGGNGELFF
NA,TRBJ2-1,TRBV18,NA,TGTGCCAGCTCACCACCGGGTCTAGCTCCCGAGTTCTTC,CASSPPGLAPEFF
NA,TRBJ2-1,TRBV5-1,NA,TGCGCCAGCAGCTTGAGGCAGGACGACTACAATGAGCAGTTCTTC,CASSLRQDDYNEQFF
NA,TRBJ2-2,TRBV2,NA,TGTGCCAGCACGGACAGCTCGAACACCGGGGAGCTGTTTTTT,CASTDSSNTGELFF
NA,TRBJ2-7,TRBV6-5,NA,TGTGCCACCAGTCGTTCCTTCGACGGTTCCTACGAGCAGTACTTC,CATSRSFDGSYEQYF
NA,TRBJ2-3,TRBV13,NA,TGTGCCAGCAGCTCCACTGGGAGCACAGATACGCAGTATTTT,CASSSTGSTDTQYF
NA,TRBJ2-1,TRBV4-3,NA,TGCGCCAGCAGCCAAGATCTGCTAGCGAGAGTGGTAGGGAATGAGCAGTTCTTC,CASSQDLLARVVGNEQFF
TRBD1,TRBJ2-2,TRBV9,NA,TGTGCCAGCAGCGTAGTACAAGGGGGCGGCGGGGAGCTGTTTTTT,CASSVVQGGGGELFF
NA,TRBJ2-3,TRBV5-1,NA,TGCGCCAGCAGCTTGGTCGGGACGGGAACAGATACGCAGTATTTT,CASSLVGTGTDTQYF
NA,TRBJ2-3,TRBV29-1,NA,TGCAGCGTTCGGGGTCCGGGGTCAGATACGCAGTATTTT,CSVRGPGSDTQYF
NA,TRBJ2-1,TRBV28,NA,TGTGCCAGCAGTTGGAGTCGGTACAATGAGCAGTTCTTC,CASSWSRYNEQFF
NA,TRBJ2-1,TRBV19,NA,TGTGCCAGTAGTATAGTAGGGGGGCAAAATGAGCAGTTCTTC,CASSIVGGQNEQFF
TRBD2,TRBJ2-7,TRBV27,NA,TGTGCCAGCAGTTTATCACGGCTAGCGGTCTACGAGCAGTACTTC,CASSLSRLAVYEQYF
TRBD1,TRBJ1-1,TRBV5-6,NA,TGTGCCAGCAGCCAAATTAACAGGGGTCCCACTGAAGCTTTCTTT,CASSQINRGPTEAFF